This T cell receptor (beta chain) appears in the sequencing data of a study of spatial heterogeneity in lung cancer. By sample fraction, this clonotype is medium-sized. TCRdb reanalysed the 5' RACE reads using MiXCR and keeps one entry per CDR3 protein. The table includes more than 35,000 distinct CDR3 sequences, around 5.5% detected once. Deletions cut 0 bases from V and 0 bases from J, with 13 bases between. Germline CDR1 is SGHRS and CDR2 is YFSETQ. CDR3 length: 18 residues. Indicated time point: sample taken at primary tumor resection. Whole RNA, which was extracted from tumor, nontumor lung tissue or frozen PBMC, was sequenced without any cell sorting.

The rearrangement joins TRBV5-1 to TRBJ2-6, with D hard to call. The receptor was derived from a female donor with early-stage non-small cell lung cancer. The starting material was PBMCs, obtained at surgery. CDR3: CASSLVLGPSSGANVLTF. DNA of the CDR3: TGCGCCAGCAGCTTGGTCCTCGGTCCCAGCTCTGGGGCCAACGTCCTGACTTTC.